Presented here are 21 T cell receptor beta chains from one specimen sequenced in a study of type 1 regulatory T cells. TCRdb recomputed calls from the reads with MiXCR, one row per CDR3 protein. The profile shows some 90,000 distinct CDR3 sequences, roughly 28% of them singletons. Sample: CD4+ T cells, either the whole sample or a sorted fraction (not recorded which). These receptor sequences come from a human donor in good health.

The chain recombines TRBV30 with TRBJ1-1; D not certain. V lost 0 bases to trimming and J lost 5 bases, with 19 bases between them. The CDR3 has 16 residues. Germline lookup yields CDR1 GTSNPN and CDR2 SVGIG (reference sequence). The CDR3: CAWSVPARLRYTEAFF. DNA of the CDR3: TGTGCCTGGAGTGTACCCGCCCGCCTCAGATATACTGAAGCTTTCTTT.

The rearrangement uses TRBV28 and TRBJ1-1; D remains unclear. V lost 5 bases, J lost 5 bases, and 18 bases lay in between. The CDR3 runs to 15 residues. Germline loops: CDR1 MDHEN, CDR2 SYDVKM. CDR3 bases: TGTGCCAGCAGTCCCCGGAGGGCCTGGCGGACTGAAGCTTTCTTT. Encoded protein: CASSPRRAWRTEAFF.

The V gene is TRBV4-1, the J gene TRBJ2-7, with 7 bases identical to TRBD2. Germline V lookup: CDR1 MGHRA, CDR2 YSYEKL. V trimming: 0 bases; J trimming: 6 bases; junction bases outside the gene matches: 8. The CDR3 is 15 amino acids. The CDR3 sequence is CASSQEGAGVGEQYF. In nucleotides, the CDR3 is TGCGCCAGCAGCCAAGAGGGCGCGGGAGTGGGCGAGCAGTACTTC.

In this sample, this clonotype turned up many times. The chain joins TRBV5-1 to TRBJ2-7, with TRBD1 matching over 7 bases. J was trimmed by 2 bases and V by 4 bases; bases with no gene match: 9. The V gene's germline CDR1 is SGHRS and CDR2 YFSETQ. This CDR3 is 15 amino acids long. The CDR3 here is CASSPFRGQTYEQYF. As DNA, the CDR3 is TGCGCCAGCAGCCCCTTCAGGGGACAGACCTACGAGCAGTACTTC.

This clonotype showed up just a few times. The chain uses TRBV6-1 and TRBJ2-5, with TRBD2 as a possible D gene (5 bases). The germline gives CDR1 MNHNS, CDR2 SASEGT. CDR3 length equals 14 residues. The V and J ends lost 3 bases and 5 bases respectively, with 13 bases between them. The CDR3 sequence: CASSDTRTGETQYF. The CDR3 bases are TGTGCCAGCAGTGATACAAGGACGGGGGAGACCCAGTACTTC.

This clonotype showed up many times. V gene TRBV6-2 or TRBV6-3 combines with J gene TRBJ2-7; TRBD2 matches 8 bases. J was trimmed by 4 bases and V by 0 bases; bases with no gene match: 2. The CDR3 is 14 residues long. Looked up from germline, CDR1 is MNHEY and CDR2 is SVGEGT. The CDR3 loop reads CASSYSSGSYEQYF. The DNA of the CDR3 is TGTGCCAGCAGTTACTCCAGCGGGAGTTACGAGCAGTACTTC.

The rearrangement joins TRBV5-5 to TRBJ2-2; D is undetermined. Trimming took off 5 bases at V and 6 bases at J, with 5 bases between the two ends. Germline CDR1 reads SGHKS; CDR2 reads YYEKEE (reference sequence). The CDR3 has 11 residues. The CDR3 coding sequence is TGTGCCAGCAGTACTTCCGGGGAGCTGTTTTTT. Its protein product is CASSTSGELFF. Complete variable domain (other parts from reference TRBV5-5 and TRBJ2-2): DAGVTQSPTHLIKTRGQQVTLRCSPISGHKSVSWYQQVLGQGPQFIFQYYEKEERGRGNFPDRFSARQFPNYSSELNVNALLLGDSALYLCASSTSGELFFGEGSRLTVL.

This clonotype was detected a few times. The chain joins TRBV20-1 to TRBJ1-6; D is possibly TRBD1 (6 bases). The germline V gene has CDR1 DFQATT and CDR2 SNEGSKA (reference sequence). The germline V and J ends were trimmed by 1 base and 6 bases, with 7 bases remaining between them. CDR3 length: 13 residues. The DNA of the CDR3 is TGCAGTGCTAGAGCGGACAGTAATTCACCCCTCCACTTT. The encoded protein is CSARADSNSPLHF.

The V and J genes are TRBV10-3 and TRBJ2-2; 10 bases map to TRBD1. Trimming took 8 bases from V and 6 from J; bases not matched to a gene: 9. CDR1 is ENHRY and CDR2 is SYGVKD in the germline V gene. The CDR3 has 15 residues. CDR3 sequence reads: CAIGQGTGAAGELFF. DNA of the CDR3: TGTGCCATCGGGCAAGGGACAGGGGCGGCCGGGGAGCTGTTTTTT.

This clonotype turned up a few times. The rearrangement uses TRBV7-2 and TRBJ2-5; 9 nucleotides align to TRBD1. Germline V gene sequence: CDR1 SGHTA, CDR2 FQGNSA. The CDR3 runs to 12 residues. Germline trimming cut 5 bases from V and 8 bases from J; bases unmatched to any gene: 3. CDR3 nucleotides: TGTGCCAGCAGCCAGGACAGGGGAACCCAGTACTTC. Translating it yields CASSQDRGTQYF.

The V gene is TRBV12-3 or TRBV12-4, the J gene TRBJ2-5, with 8 bases fitting TRBD1. Unmatched junction bases numbered 6, after V lost 3 bases and J lost 3 bases. This CDR3 is built from 15 residues. The CDR3 coding sequence is TGTGCCAGCAGTTTCGACAGGGGTCGAGAAGAGACCCAGTACTTC. Its translation: CASSFDRGREETQYF.

The chain couples TRBV20-1 to TRBJ2-3; 13 bases map to TRBD2. This CDR3 spans 15 amino acids. V lost 3 bases and J lost 4; bases outside the gene matches: 4. In germline, CDR1 is DFQATT, CDR2 SNEGSKA (reference sequence). The CDR3, as DNA: TGCAGTGCTAGGGCGGGACTAGCGGGACCAGATACGCAGTATTTT. It yields the protein CSARAGLAGPDTQYF.

This clonotype was detected only a few times. The chain carries TRBV10-2 and TRBJ2-5; 7 bases agree with TRBD1. Per the germline V gene, CDR1 is WSHSY and CDR2 is SAAADI. V gave up 6 bases and J gave up 4 bases; unmatched junction bases: 5. The CDR3 sequence is 13 residues long. CDR3 sequence: CASSATGAETQYF. The CDR3 nucleotides are TGCGCCAGCAGCGCCACAGGGGCAGAGACCCAGTACTTC.

V is TRBV7-8 and J is TRBJ1-1; maybe TRBD1 (5 bases). Germline-derived CDR1 and CDR2 are SGHVS and FQNEAQ. This CDR3 has 14 residues. Trimming left V 5 bases short and J 1 base short, with 11 bases between. The DNA for the CDR3 is TGTGCCAGCAGCCCGACAGAAGAGAACACTGAAGCTTTCTTT. Its translation: CASSPTEENTEAFF.

This clonotype was counted at least ten times. The V and J genes are TRBV29-1 and TRBJ2-5, with D possibly TRBD2 on 5 matching bases. CDR3 size: 14 residues. Germline V CDR1 and CDR2: SQVTM, ANQGSEA. The ends were cut back, 0 bases at V and 3 bases at J, with 11 bases in the middle. CDR3 nucleotides: TGCAGCGTTGAAGATGGGCTACTAGAAGAGACCCAGTACTTC. The encoded protein is CSVEDGLLEETQYF.

This chain uses TRBV20-1 with TRBJ2-2; D gene unclear. Germline V gives CDR1 DFQATT, CDR2 SNEGSKA (reference sequence). The CDR3 length is 17 residues. The V end lost 0 bases, the J end lost 0 bases, and 14 bases lay between the germline ends. The CDR3 loop is CSARDLRGGANTGELFF. The CDR3 bases are TGCAGTGCTAGAGATTTAAGAGGCGGAGCGAACACCGGGGAGCTGTTTTTT.

This chain links TRBV20-1 with TRBJ2-3, with D unresolved. CDR1 is DFQATT and CDR2 is SNEGSKA in the germline V gene (reference sequence). The CDR3 spans 15 residues. Between the trimmed V and J ends, which lost 0 bases and 1 base, there was a span of 11 bases. The CDR3 nucleotides read TGCAGTGCTAGAGATCTTCGGTCCGGCACAGATACGCAGTATTTT. This translates into CSARDLRSGTDTQYF.

The V gene is TRBV6-2 or TRBV6-3, the J gene TRBJ1-5, with 7 bases identical to TRBD1. Germline-derived CDR1 and CDR2 are MNHEY and SVGEGT. The CDR3 totals 15 residues. V shed 5 bases, J shed 2 bases, and the junction held 6 bases outside the gene matches. The CDR3 loop is CASSKTGFGNQPQHF. CDR3 bases: TGTGCCAGCAGTAAGACAGGGTTTGGCAATCAGCCCCAGCATTTT.

CDR3 in DNA: TGTGCCAGCACAGCCCGGGAGCCTTCCACAGATACGCAGTATTTT. Protein product: CASTAREPSTDTQYF. The chain recombines TRBV2 with TRBJ2-3; tentatively, D is TRBD2 (6 bases). V shed 7 bases and J shed 2 bases, with 16 bases lying between them. The CDR3 has 15 amino acids. Germline V gene lookup returns CDR1 SNHLY and CDR2 FYNNEI.

About this clonotype itself: This could be a read error, since a much larger clone is one nucleotide away. This sequence joins TRBV2 and TRBJ2-2; no reliable D call. The CDR3 runs 13 residues. Germline CDR1 is SNHLY and CDR2 is FYNNEI. CDR3 DNA: TGTGCCAGCAGTGGACTGTACACCCGGGAGCTGTTTTTT. Translating it yields CASSGLYTRELFF. The full variable domain, rest sourced from reference TRBV2 and TRBJ2-2, is EPEVTQTPSHQVTQMGQEVILRCVPISNHLYFYWYRQILGQKVEFLVSFYNNEISEKSEIFDDQFSVERPDGSNFTLKIRSTKLEDSAMYFCASSGLYTRELFFGEGSRLTVL.

This clonotype was seen only a few times. The J gene is TRBJ1-6, the V gene TRBV20-1; unclear D gene. V gave up 5 bases and J gave up 8 bases, with 13 bases separating them. The CDR3 loop spans 13 amino acids. Germline V CDR1 and CDR2: DFQATT, SNEGSKA (reference sequence). The CDR3 coding sequence is TGCAGTGCTGGGGTTACGAGGGATTCACCCCTCCACTTT. It yields the protein CSAGVTRDSPLHF.